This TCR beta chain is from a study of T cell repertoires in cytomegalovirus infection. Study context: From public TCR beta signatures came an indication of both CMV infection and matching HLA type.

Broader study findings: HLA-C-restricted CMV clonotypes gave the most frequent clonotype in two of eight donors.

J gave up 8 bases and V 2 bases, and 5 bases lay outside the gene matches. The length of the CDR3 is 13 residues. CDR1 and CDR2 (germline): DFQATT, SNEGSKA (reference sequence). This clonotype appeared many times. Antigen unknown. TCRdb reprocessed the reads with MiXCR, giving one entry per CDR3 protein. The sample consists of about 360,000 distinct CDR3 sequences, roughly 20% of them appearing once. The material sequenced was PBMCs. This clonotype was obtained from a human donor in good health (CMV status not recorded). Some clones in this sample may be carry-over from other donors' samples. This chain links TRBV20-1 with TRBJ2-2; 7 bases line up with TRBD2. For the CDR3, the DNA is TGCAGTGCTAGACTACGGGACTATGGGGAGCTGTTTTTT. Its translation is CSARLRDYGELFF.